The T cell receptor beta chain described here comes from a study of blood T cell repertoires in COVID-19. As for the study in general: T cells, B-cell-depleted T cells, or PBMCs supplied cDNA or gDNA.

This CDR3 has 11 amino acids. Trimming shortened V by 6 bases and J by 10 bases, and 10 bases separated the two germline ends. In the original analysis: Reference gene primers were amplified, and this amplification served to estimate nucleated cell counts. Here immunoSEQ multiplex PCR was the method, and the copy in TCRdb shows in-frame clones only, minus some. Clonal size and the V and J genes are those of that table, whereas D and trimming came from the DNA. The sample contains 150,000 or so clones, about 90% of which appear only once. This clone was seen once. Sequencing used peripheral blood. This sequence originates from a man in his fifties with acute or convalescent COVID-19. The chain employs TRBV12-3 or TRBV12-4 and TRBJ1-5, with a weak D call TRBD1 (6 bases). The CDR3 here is CASSVGTPQHF. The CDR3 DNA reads TGTGCCAGCAGCGTCGGGACACCCCAGCATTTT.